This entry features one TCR beta chain sequence. CDR1 and CDR2 from the germline V gene are SGHTA and FQGTGA. V dropped 5 bases and J dropped 4; count of bases not matched to a gene: 10. The CDR3 is made up of 16 amino acids. Study processing details: Counts of nucleated cells, estimated from reference gene primer amplification, were obtained. The assay was immunoSEQ multiplex PCR, and TCRdb's table has in-frame clones only and misses some. The V and J calls and clone size are taken from that table; D and trimming were inferred from the DNA. Among 150,000 to 200,000 clones, about four fifths were seen once, and the ten largest hold around 7.8%. These data come from a study of blood T cell repertoires in COVID-19. Study-wide background: COVID-19 samples, acute and convalescent, were from the United States, Italy and Spain. From T cells, B-cell-depleted T cells, or PBMCs came the material, which was cDNA or gDNA.

Seattle patients were enrolled during active infection and followed longitudinally. Sequencing was performed on peripheral blood. The chain combines TRBV7-3 with TRBJ2-2; 7 bases map to TRBD1. This TCR was sampled from a woman in her fifties or sixties with COVID-19, enrolled during active disease. DNA of the CDR3: TGTGCCAGCAGCCCCGCGAGGGGGCTGACCACCGGGGAGCTGTTTTTT. It yields the protein CASSPARGLTTGELFF. Together with reference TRBV7-3 and TRBJ2-2, the CDR3 gives the full variable domain: GAGVSQTPSNKVTEKGKYVELRCDPISGHTALYWYRQSLGQGPEFLIYFQGTGAADDSGLPNDRFFAVRPEGSVSTLKIQRTERGDSAVYLCASSPARGLTTGELFFGEGSRLTVL.